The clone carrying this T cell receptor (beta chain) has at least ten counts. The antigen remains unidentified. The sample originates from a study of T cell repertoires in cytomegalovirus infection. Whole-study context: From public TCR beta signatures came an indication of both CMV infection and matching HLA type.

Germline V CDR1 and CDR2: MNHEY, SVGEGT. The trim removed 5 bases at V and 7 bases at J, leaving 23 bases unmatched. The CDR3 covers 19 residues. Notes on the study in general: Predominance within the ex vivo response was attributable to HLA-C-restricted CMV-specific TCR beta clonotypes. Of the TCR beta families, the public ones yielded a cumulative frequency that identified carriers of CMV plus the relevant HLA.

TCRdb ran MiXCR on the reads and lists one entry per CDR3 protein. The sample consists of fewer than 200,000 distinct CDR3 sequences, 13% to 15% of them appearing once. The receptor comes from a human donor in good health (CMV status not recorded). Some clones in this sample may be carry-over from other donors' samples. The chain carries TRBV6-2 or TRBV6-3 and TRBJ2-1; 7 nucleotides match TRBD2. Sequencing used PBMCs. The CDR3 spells CASSQELDSLAGERNEQFF. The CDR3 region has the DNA TGTGCCAGCAGTCAGGAGCTAGACAGCCTGGCGGGAGAGAGGAATGAGCAGTTCTTC.